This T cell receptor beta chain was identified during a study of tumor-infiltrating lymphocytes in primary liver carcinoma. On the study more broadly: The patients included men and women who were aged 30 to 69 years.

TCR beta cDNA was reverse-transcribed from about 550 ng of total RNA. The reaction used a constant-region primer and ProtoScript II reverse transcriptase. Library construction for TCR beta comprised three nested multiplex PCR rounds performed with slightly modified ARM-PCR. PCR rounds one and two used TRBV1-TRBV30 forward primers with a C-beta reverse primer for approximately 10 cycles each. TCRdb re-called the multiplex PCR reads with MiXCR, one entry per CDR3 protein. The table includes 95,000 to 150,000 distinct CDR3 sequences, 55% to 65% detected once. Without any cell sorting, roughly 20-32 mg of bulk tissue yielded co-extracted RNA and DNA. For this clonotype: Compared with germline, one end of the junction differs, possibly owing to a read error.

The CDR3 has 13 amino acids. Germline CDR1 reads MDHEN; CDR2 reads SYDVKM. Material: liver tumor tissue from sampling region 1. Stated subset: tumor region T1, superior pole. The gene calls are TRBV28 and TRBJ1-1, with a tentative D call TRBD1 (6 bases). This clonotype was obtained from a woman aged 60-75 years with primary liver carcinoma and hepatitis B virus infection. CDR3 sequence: CAGNLGDKSETFF. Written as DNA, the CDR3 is TGTGCCGGCAATTTGGGGGACAAATCTGAAACTTTCTTT.